This T cell receptor (beta chain) originates from a study of cytomegalovirus exposure and HLA in healthy donors. Study-level information: The approximately 670 first-cohort repertoires and the 95 to 150 validation repertoires shared the same platform, a later analysis reported.

The 120-subject validation cohort, separate from the roughly 700-subject first cohort, included the donors. Data came from immunoSEQ multiplex PCR; TCRdb stores just in-frame clones and leaves some out. The data contain some 140,000 clones, less than 90% of them singletons. The CDR3 consists of 16 residues. CDR1 MNHEY and CDR2 SVGAGI come from the germline V gene. The ends were cut back, 0 bases at V and 7 bases at J, with 18 bases in the middle. What was sequenced was PBMCs. This sequence originates from a young man in good health and CMV-seropositive. V gene TRBV6-5 combines with J gene TRBJ1-1; D perhaps matches TRBD1 (5 bases). The CDR3, as DNA: TGTGCCAGCAGTTACTCCCGAGCGGGACCTCAGAATGAAGCTTTCTTT. Its protein is CASSYSRAGPQNEAFF.